The next 15 T cell receptor beta chains were all read from a single sample in a study of T-cell memory formation after mild COVID-19. MiXCR was run by TCRdb on the 5' RACE reads, yielding one entry per CDR3 protein. The repertoire holds 250,000 to 300,000 distinct CDR3 sequences, with around 15% as singletons. Sequenced: PBMCs or a T cell subset sorted from them (not recorded which). The receptors were gathered from a man aged 18 to 30 who had mild COVID-19 (a few samples of this study predate the infection). Cell type and time point are not known.

The chain joins TRBV4-1 to TRBJ1-2, with D tentatively TRBD1 (6 bases). V was clipped by 0 bases and J by 4 bases, with 12 bases between them. This CDR3 has 15 amino acids. Germline V gene lookup returns CDR1 MGHRA and CDR2 YSYEKL. CDR3 residues: CASSQDRQGFYGYTF. The CDR3 DNA is TGCGCCAGCAGCCAAGATAGGCAGGGGTTCTATGGCTACACCTTC.

This chain connects TRBV5-6 to TRBJ2-3; 10 nucleotides align to TRBD1. CDR3 length equals 17 residues. Looked up from germline, CDR1 is SGHDT and CDR2 is YYEEEE. V shed 4 bases, J shed 2 bases, and the junction held 10 bases outside the gene matches. The DNA for the CDR3 is TGTGCCAGCAGCCCCTGGACAGGGGGGGTGTTCACAGATACGCAGTATTTT. Protein product: CASSPWTGGVFTDTQYF. The variable domain in full, completed from reference TRBV5-6 and TRBJ2-3, reads DAGVTQSPTHLIKTRGQQVTLRCSPKSGHDTVSWYQQALGQGPQFIFQYYEEEERQRGNFPDRFSGHQFPNYSSELNVNALLLGDSALYLCASSPWTGGVFTDTQYFGPGTRLTVL.

This clonotype showed up many times. The chain carries TRBV7-2 and TRBJ2-5; TRBD2 matches 7 bases. This CDR3 contains 15 residues. Trimming removed 5 bases from V and 1 base from J; junction bases left unmatched: 7. CDR1 and CDR2 from the germline V gene are SGHTA and FQGNSA. CDR3 loop: CASSLASGSQETQYF. Here the CDR3 DNA reads TGTGCCAGCAGCCTGGCTAGCGGAAGCCAAGAGACCCAGTACTTC.

This clonotype was seen only a few times. The V call is TRBV7-2, the J call TRBJ1-1, with TRBD1 matching over 11 bases. CDR3 length: 15 residues. Germline trimming cut 5 bases from V and 5 bases from J; bases unmatched to any gene: 7. The germline gives CDR1 SGHTA, CDR2 FQGNSA. The CDR3 region has the DNA TGTGCCAGCAGCCCCTGGACAGGGGGCTCGACTGAAGCTTTCTTT. Translating it yields CASSPWTGGSTEAFF. Combining the CDR3 with reference TRBV7-2 and TRBJ1-1 gives the whole variable domain GAGVSQSPSNKVTEKGKDVELRCDPISGHTALYWYRQSLGQGLEFLIYFQGNSAPDKSGLPSDRFSAERTGGSVSTLTIQRTQQEDSAVYLCASSPWTGGSTEAFFGQGTRLTVV.

Only a few counts were recorded for this clonotype. The chain has TRBV7-2 and TRBJ1-1; 8 nucleotides align to TRBD1. V shed 5 bases, J shed 10 bases, and the junction held 9 bases outside the gene matches. CDR3 size: 13 residues. CDR1 and CDR2 (germline): SGHTA, FQGNSA. The CDR3 coding sequence is TGTGCCAGCAGCGTCCAACCAGGGGGCCCAGCTTTCTTT. As protein: CASSVQPGGPAFF. The full variable domain, its missing parts supplied by reference TRBV7-2 and TRBJ1-1, is GAGVSQSPSNKVTEKGKDVELRCDPISGHTALYWYRQSLGQGLEFLIYFQGNSAPDKSGLPSDRFSAERTGGSVSTLTIQRTQQEDSAVYLCASSVQPGGPAFFGQGTRLTVV.

CDR3 loop: CASSPEGVPLHF. CDR3 nucleotides: TGCGCCAGCAGCCCGGAGGGGGTCCCCCTCCACTTT. The genes are TRBV5-1 and TRBJ1-6, with a weak D call TRBD1 (6 bases). The CDR3 length is 12 residues. Trimming took 4 bases from V and 13 from J, leaving 12 bases between them. Germline CDR1 SGHRS, CDR2 YFSETQ.

This clonotype was counted between two and nine times. This chain uses TRBV5-1 with TRBJ2-5; 11 positions match TRBD1. The CDR3 totals 16 residues. CDR1 and CDR2 (germline): SGHRS, YFSETQ. Germline trimming cut 9 bases from V and 2 bases from J; bases unmatched to any gene: 12. In DNA form, the CDR3 reads TGCGCCACCAGGAGGGGACAGGGGGTGTTACAAGAGACCCAGTACTTC. The encoded protein is CATRRGQGVLQETQYF. The full variable domain, in which reference TRBV5-1 and TRBJ2-5 provide the parts outside the CDR3, is KAGVTQTPRYLIKTRGQQVTLSCSPISGHRSVSWYQQTPGQGLQFLFEYFSETQRNKGNFPGRFSGRQFSNSRSEMNVSTLELGDSALYLCATRRGQGVLQETQYFGPGTRLLVL.

This chain connects TRBV20-1 to TRBJ2-5; the D is unclear. The CDR3 is 15 amino acids. Between the trimmed V and J ends, which lost 0 bases and 3 bases, there was a span of 14 bases. The germline gives CDR1 DFQATT, CDR2 SNEGSKA (reference sequence). The DNA for the CDR3 is TGCAGTGCTAGAGATTTAGCCAATTTTGAAGAGACCCAGTACTTC. Translated: CSARDLANFEETQYF.

This clonotype was seen many times. The rearrangement joins TRBV11-3 to TRBJ2-7; tentative D call: TRBD1 (6 bases). Trimming stripped 5 bases from V and 0 bases from J, with 8 bases between. The CDR3 runs to 13 residues. Germline V gives CDR1 SGHNT, CDR2 YENEEA. CDR3 region: CASSPGHSYEQYF. In DNA form, the CDR3 reads TGTGCCAGCAGCCCGGGACACTCCTACGAGCAGTACTTC.

The rearrangement uses TRBV5-6 and TRBJ2-3; 8 bases fit TRBD1. The CDR3 contains 12 residues. The trim removed 4 bases at V and 7 bases at J, leaving 2 bases unmatched. Looked up from germline, CDR1 is SGHDT and CDR2 is YYEEEE. DNA of the CDR3: TGTGCCAGCAGCCGGACAGGGAATACGCAGTATTTT. Protein product: CASSRTGNTQYF.

V is TRBV7-9 and J is TRBJ1-2, with 10 bases aligning to TRBD1. The CDR3 is 14 amino acids. V lost 4 bases and J lost 6; bases outside the gene matches: 5. The germline V gene has CDR1 SEHNR and CDR2 FQNEAQ (reference sequence). CDR3 in amino acids: CASSYRDRGDGYTF. For the CDR3, the DNA is TGTGCCAGCAGCTATCGGGACAGGGGAGATGGCTACACCTTC.

The chain recombines TRBV4-1 with TRBJ2-1, with a weak D call TRBD2 (6 bases). CDR1 is MGHRA, CDR2 YSYEKL, per germline. The CDR3 runs 15 residues. V was shortened by 4 bases and J by 10 bases, with 20 bases between the two germline ends. The CDR3 nucleotides are TGCGCCAGCAGCCCCAAGAGCCCGGCGGGAAGCGAGCAGTTCTTC. This codes for CASSPKSPAGSEQFF.

The rearrangement links TRBV18 to TRBJ1-1; 7 bases are shared with TRBD1. Germline V gene data show CDR1 as KGHSH and CDR2 as LQKENI. The CDR3 sequence is 12 residues long. With V trimmed by 6 bases and J by 11 bases, 9 bases remained unmatched. The CDR3 spells CASSSDRVSAFF. The CDR3 nucleotides read TGTGCCAGCTCGTCCGACAGGGTAAGCGCTTTCTTT.

This rearrangement joins TRBV4-1 to TRBJ2-7; D is uncertain. From germline, CDR1 is MGHRA and CDR2 YSYEKL. The CDR3 is made up of 16 amino acids. Trimming shortened V by 0 bases and J by 3 bases, and 15 bases separated the two germline ends. CDR3 in amino acids: CASSQDMVMSYYEQYF. The CDR3 coding sequence is TGCGCCAGCAGCCAAGATATGGTAATGAGCTACTACGAGCAGTACTTC.

This rearrangement joins TRBV20-1 to TRBJ1-5; 8 bases agree with TRBD1. This CDR3 has 17 residues. Germline V gene sequence: CDR1 DFQATT, CDR2 SNEGSKA (reference sequence). The ends lost 5 bases at V and 6 bases at J; junction bases unmatched: 18. The CDR3 region is CSAPGLGRGRGIQPQHF. CDR3 bases: TGCAGTGCTCCTGGTCTGGGCAGGGGGCGCGGGATTCAGCCCCAGCATTTT.